The 32 T cell receptor beta chains below all came from one sample that was sequenced in a study of CXCR3-negative and CXCR3-positive naive CD8 T cells (dated by TCRdb to between 2018 and 2021). What the authors observed across the whole study: Compared with CXCR3-negative naive cells, CXCR3-positive naive cells had TRB CDR3s with higher hydrophobicity (lower Kidera factor 4), lower energy, and higher strength and volume indices.

These receptors are not linked to any known antigen. Instrument used: NextSeq 550. The Human TCR Profiling Kit (MiLaboratory) was used to prepare UMI-labeled 5' RACE TRB cDNA libraries. After the reads were reprocessed by TCRdb, one entry was made per CDR3 protein sequence, with no DNA. The sample has roughly 140,000 distinct CDR3 sequences on record. Jointly, the top ten make up approximately 0.27% of the sample. Material: naive CXCR3+ CD8+ T cells from blood. This sample's cell subset or site label indicates: CD45RO-CCR7+CD27+CD95- naive CD8+ T cells expressing CXCR3 (TNR3+). These receptors were taken from a human donor in good health. Some clones in this sample may be carry-over from other donors' samples.

This chain uses TRBV2 with TRBJ2-7; with no DNA, the TCRdb D assignment of TRBD1 cannot be verified. This CDR3 spans 14 amino acids. From germline, CDR1 is SNHLY and CDR2 FYNNEI. The CDR3 sequence is CASSMMDRFDEQYF.

The chain recombines TRBV7-2 with TRBJ2-1; the TCRdb D gene call, TRBD2, has no DNA to confirm it. The CDR3 has 18 amino acids. CDR1 and CDR2 (germline): SGHTA, FQGNSA. The CDR3 reads CASSLNFGLAGSYNEQFF. The whole variable domain, filled in from reference TRBV7-2 and TRBJ2-1, reads GAGVSQSPSNKVTEKGKDVELRCDPISGHTALYWYRQSLGQGLEFLIYFQGNSAPDKSGLPSDRFSAERTGGSVSTLTIQRTQQEDSAVYLCASSLNFGLAGSYNEQFFGPGTRLTVL.

The chain carries TRBV24-1 and TRBJ2-2; the TCRdb D gene call, TRBD2, has no DNA to confirm it. CDR1 KGHDR and CDR2 SFDVKD come from the germline V gene. The CDR3 consists of 13 residues. CDR3 in amino acids: CATSGLATGELFF.

This chain uses TRBV15 with TRBJ2-1; TCRdb indicates TRBD1, and absent DNA this call remains unverified. The CDR3 is 15 amino acids. Germline assignment: CDR1 LNHNV and CDR2 YYDKDF (reference sequence). This CDR3 is CAASSQGGVRNEQFF.

The chain has TRBV28 and TRBJ2-7; the D gene TCRdb calls, TRBD1, cannot be checked with no DNA. Germline values: CDR1 MDHEN, CDR2 SYDVKM. This CDR3 is built from 16 residues. The CDR3: CASSLRQMGQGIEQYF.

V usage is TRBV28 and J usage is TRBJ1-1; TCRdb picks TRBD1, but there is no DNA to check that call. The CDR3 extends over 15 amino acids. Germline CDR1 reads MDHEN; CDR2 reads SYDVKM. CDR3 sequence reads: CASRDDREDNTGAFF.

The chain recombines TRBV21-1 with TRBJ2-7. TRBV21-1 is a listed pseudogene. The CDR3 covers 11 residues. The CDR3 sequence: CASSHGLREYF.

This chain links TRBV5-1 with TRBJ1-1. Germline-derived CDR1 and CDR2 are SGHRS and YFSETQ. This CDR3 has 16 amino acids. This chain's CDR3 is CASSLPPQGMNTEAFF.

J is TRBJ2-1 and V is TRBV9; checking the TCRdb D call of TRBD1 is not possible without DNA. Germline-derived CDR1 and CDR2 are SGDLS and YYNGEE. This CDR3 region has 15 residues. CDR3: CASSGRTGTYNEQFF.

J is TRBJ1-1 and V is TRBV4-3; TCRdb gives TRBD1 as the D gene, but with no DNA this cannot be confirmed. Germline loops: CDR1 LGHNA, CDR2 YSLEER. The CDR3 is made up of 14 amino acids. This chain's CDR3 is CASSQWSQNTEAFF.

The V and J genes are TRBV28 and TRBJ1-6; TCRdb proposes TRBD1, but this gene call is untestable without DNA. Germline CDR1 and CDR2: MDHEN and SYDVKM. The CDR3 contains 14 residues. Here the CDR3 reads CASSLLGVGSPLHF. The whole variable domain, remainder taken from reference TRBV28 and TRBJ1-6, is DVKVTQSSRYLVKRTGEKVFLECVQDMDHENMFWYRQDPGLGLRLIYFSYDVKMKEKGDIPEGYSVSREKKERFSLILESASTNQTSMYLCASSLLGVGSPLHFGNGTRLTVT.

This chain links TRBV7-6 with TRBJ2-2; the TCRdb call, TRBD2, lacks DNA for checking. The germline V gene has CDR1 SGHVS and CDR2 FNYEAQ. There are 18 residues in the CDR3. CDR3 protein: CASSWGTSGGENTGELFF.

The V call is TRBV13, the J call TRBJ2-1. Germline-derived CDR1 and CDR2 are PRHDT and FYEKMQ (reference sequence). The CDR3 length is 15 residues. CDR3 region: CASSLGRSSYNEQFF.

The chain links TRBV10-3 to TRBJ2-7. Germline assignment: CDR1 ENHRY and CDR2 SYGVKD. The CDR3 consists of 14 residues. The CDR3 sequence: CAISEYGSAYEQYF.

The chain has TRBV29-1 and TRBJ2-3; TCRdb gives TRBD1 as the D gene, but with no DNA this cannot be confirmed. CDR1 SQVTM and CDR2 ANQGSEA come from the germline V gene. This CDR3 is 15 amino acids long. CDR3 in amino acids: CSVLGGSPDADTQYF.

The genes are TRBV7-8 and TRBJ1-1; TCRdb returns TRBD1, unconfirmable since there is no DNA. Germline-derived CDR1 and CDR2 are SGHVS and FQNEAQ. There are 11 residues in the CDR3. The CDR3 region is CASSSGGEAFF.

CDR3 loop: CSVVLDKGGYGYTF. V gene TRBV29-1 combines with J gene TRBJ1-2; TCRdb's D call, TRBD1, is unchecked because there is no DNA. Per the germline V gene, CDR1 is SQVTM and CDR2 is ANQGSEA. There are 14 residues in the CDR3.

CDR3 in amino acids: CASSLGRVTEAFF. The chain recombines TRBV27 with TRBJ1-1; no DNA is available, so the TRBD1 call from TCRdb remains unchecked. This CDR3 has 13 amino acids. Germline assignment: CDR1 MNHEY and CDR2 SMNVEV (reference sequence).

The rearrangement links TRBV3-1 to TRBJ2-7; with no DNA, the TCRdb D assignment of TRBD1 cannot be verified. The CDR3 contains 16 residues. Per germline, CDR1 LGHDT and CDR2 YNNKEL (reference sequence). This CDR3 reads CASSQGPRGSTYEQYF.

The chain uses TRBV6-5 and TRBJ1-1; the D call of TRBD1 rests on TCRdb alone, since no DNA is present to check it. CDR1 and CDR2 from the germline V gene are MNHEY and SVGAGI. CDR3 length: 14 residues. The CDR3 loop is CASSPTGSNTEAFF.

The chain combines TRBV20-1 with TRBJ1-5. The CDR3 is 12 residues long. Per the germline V gene, CDR1 is DFQATT and CDR2 is SNEGSKA (reference sequence). The CDR3 spells CSASLRNQPQHF.

The chain has TRBV6-2 or TRBV6-3 and TRBJ1-2; TCRdb calls TRBD1, which cannot be checked without DNA. There are 16 residues in the CDR3. From germline, CDR1 is MNHEY and CDR2 SVGEGT. The CDR3 is CASSLPSTGYNYGYTF.

V usage is TRBV6-5 and J usage is TRBJ2-3; as DNA is missing, the TRBD2 call by TCRdb cannot be tested. From germline, CDR1 is MNHEY and CDR2 SVGAGI. There are 14 residues in the CDR3. This CDR3 reads CASSYGGGTDTQYF.

The chain employs TRBV2 and TRBJ2-3; the TCRdb call, TRBD1, lacks DNA for checking. The CDR3 length is 16 residues. Germline CDR1 and CDR2: SNHLY and FYNNEI. This chain's CDR3 is CASGVSETGGTDTQYF.

The V and J genes are TRBV11-2 and TRBJ1-2; TCRdb indicates TRBD1, and absent DNA this call remains unverified. The V gene's germline CDR1 is SGHAT and CDR2 FQNNGV. The CDR3 has 13 residues. CDR3 loop: CASGPEGVFGYTF.

The chain combines TRBV10-3 with TRBJ2-7; absent DNA, TCRdb's TRBD1 call cannot be checked. CDR1 and CDR2 (germline): ENHRY, SYGVKD. The CDR3 consists of 15 residues. This CDR3 is CAIDHPGQGNHEQYF.

V gene TRBV7-9 combines with J gene TRBJ2-1; absent DNA, TCRdb's TRBD1 call cannot be checked. This CDR3 contains 17 residues. Germline CDR1 SEHNR, CDR2 FQNEAQ (reference sequence). This CDR3 is CASSGWQGGQNYNEQFF.

This chain uses TRBV7-9 with TRBJ2-3; the D call of TRBD1 rests on TCRdb alone, since no DNA is present to check it. Per germline, CDR1 SEHNR and CDR2 FQNEAQ (reference sequence). This CDR3 is built from 15 residues. CDR3 region: CASSPRTGSTDTQYF.

J is TRBJ2-7 and V is TRBV20-1. The CDR3 loop spans 13 amino acids. The germline V gene encodes CDR1 DFQATT and CDR2 SNEGSKA (reference sequence). The CDR3 spells CSAPFSVSYEQYF.

The chain joins TRBV19 to TRBJ1-5. Germline CDR1 is LNHDA and CDR2 is SQIVND (reference sequence). CDR3 length equals 12 residues. The CDR3 region is CASSGRDQPQHF.

V and J are TRBV5-1 and TRBJ1-2. The CDR3 contains 18 residues. Germline assignment: CDR1 SGHRS and CDR2 YFSETQ. The CDR3 loop reads CASRAPMGGGQVNEGYTF.

The chain employs TRBV14 and TRBJ2-7. This CDR3 is built from 11 residues. CDR1 SGHDN and CDR2 FVKESK come from the germline V gene. Here the CDR3 reads CASSQYYEQYF.